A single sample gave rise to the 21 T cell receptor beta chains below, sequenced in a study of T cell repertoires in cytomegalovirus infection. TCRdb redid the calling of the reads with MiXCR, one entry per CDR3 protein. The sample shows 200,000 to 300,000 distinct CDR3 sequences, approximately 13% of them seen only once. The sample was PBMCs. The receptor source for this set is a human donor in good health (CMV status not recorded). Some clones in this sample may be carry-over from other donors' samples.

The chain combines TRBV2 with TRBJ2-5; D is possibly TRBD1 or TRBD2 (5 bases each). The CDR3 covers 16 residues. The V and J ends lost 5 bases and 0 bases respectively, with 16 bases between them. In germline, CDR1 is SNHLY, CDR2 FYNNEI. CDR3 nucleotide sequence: TGTGCCAGCAGTCCGAGTCGGGGCAGTTACCAAGAGACCCAGTACTTC. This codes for CASSPSRGSYQETQYF.

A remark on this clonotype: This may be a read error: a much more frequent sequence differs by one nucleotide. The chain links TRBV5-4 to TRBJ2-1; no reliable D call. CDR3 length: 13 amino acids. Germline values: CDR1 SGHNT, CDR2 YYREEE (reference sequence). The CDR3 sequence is CASSLALPVEQSF. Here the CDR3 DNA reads TGTGCCAGCAGCTTGGCCCTCCCGGTTGAGCAGTCCTTC.

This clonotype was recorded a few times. The CDR3 loop reads CAIGGTGTGVGGQFF. CDR3 bases: TGTGCCATCGGAGGGACCGGGACAGGGGTTGGGGGGCAGTTCTTC. The V call is TRBV10-3, the J call TRBJ2-1, with TRBD1 identical over 10 bases. Germline V lookup: CDR1 ENHRY, CDR2 SYGVKD. The V gene end was trimmed by 8 bases and the J gene end by 12 bases; junction bases not matched to a gene: 16. The CDR3 consists of 15 residues.

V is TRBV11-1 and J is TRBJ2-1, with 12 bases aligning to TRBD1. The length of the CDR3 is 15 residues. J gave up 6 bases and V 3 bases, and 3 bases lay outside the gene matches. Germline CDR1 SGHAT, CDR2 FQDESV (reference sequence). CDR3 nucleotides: TGTGCCAGCAGCTTGGGACAGGGGGCTGTCAATGAGCAGTTCTTC. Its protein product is CASSLGQGAVNEQFF.

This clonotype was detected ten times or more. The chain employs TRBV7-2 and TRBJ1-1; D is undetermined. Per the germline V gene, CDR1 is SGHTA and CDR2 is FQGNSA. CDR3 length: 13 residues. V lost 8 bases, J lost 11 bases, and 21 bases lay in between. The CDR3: CASQAEPGREAFF. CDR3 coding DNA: TGTGCCAGCCAAGCCGAACCAGGTCGAGAGGCTTTCTTT.

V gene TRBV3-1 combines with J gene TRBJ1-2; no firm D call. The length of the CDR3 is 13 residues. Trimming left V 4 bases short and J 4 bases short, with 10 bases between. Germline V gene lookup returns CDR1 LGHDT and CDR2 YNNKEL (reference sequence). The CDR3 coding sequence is TGTGCCAGCAGCCTAAAAACACTCTATGGCTACACCTTC. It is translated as CASSLKTLYGYTF.

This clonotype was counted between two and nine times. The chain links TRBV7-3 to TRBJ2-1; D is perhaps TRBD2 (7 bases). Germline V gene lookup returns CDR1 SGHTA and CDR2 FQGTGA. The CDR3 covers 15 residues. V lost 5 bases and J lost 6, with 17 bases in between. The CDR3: CASSGGGAPGNEQFF. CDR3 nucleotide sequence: TGTGCCAGCAGCGGGGGGGGGGCCCCTGGCAATGAGCAGTTCTTC. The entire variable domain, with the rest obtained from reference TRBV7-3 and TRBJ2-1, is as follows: GAGVSQTPSNKVTEKGKYVELRCDPISGHTALYWYRQSLGQGPEFLIYFQGTGAADDSGLPNDRFFAVRPEGSVSTLKIQRTERGDSAVYLCASSGGGAPGNEQFFGPGTRLTVL.

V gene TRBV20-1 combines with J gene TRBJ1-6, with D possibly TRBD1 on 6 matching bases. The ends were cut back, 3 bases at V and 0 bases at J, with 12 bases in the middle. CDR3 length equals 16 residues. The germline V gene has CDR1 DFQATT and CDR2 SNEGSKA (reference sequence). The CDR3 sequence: CSASLGGNSYNSPLHF. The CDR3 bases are TGCAGTGCTAGTTTAGGGGGAAACTCCTATAATTCACCCCTCCACTTT.

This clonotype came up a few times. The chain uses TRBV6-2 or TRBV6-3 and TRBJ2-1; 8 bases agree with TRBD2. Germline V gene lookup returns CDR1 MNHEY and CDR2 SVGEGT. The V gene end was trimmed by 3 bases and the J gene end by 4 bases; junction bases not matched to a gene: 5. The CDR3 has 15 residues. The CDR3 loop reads CASSYGGGFYNEQFF. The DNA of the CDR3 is TGTGCCAGCAGTTATGGCGGGGGGTTTTACAATGAGCAGTTCTTC.

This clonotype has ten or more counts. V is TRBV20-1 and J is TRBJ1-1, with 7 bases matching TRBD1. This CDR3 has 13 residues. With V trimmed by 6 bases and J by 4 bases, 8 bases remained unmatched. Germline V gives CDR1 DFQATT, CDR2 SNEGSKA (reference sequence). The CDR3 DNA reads TGCAGTGCAACCCCAGGGGGGAGCACTGAAGCTTTCTTT. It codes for CSATPGGSTEAFF.

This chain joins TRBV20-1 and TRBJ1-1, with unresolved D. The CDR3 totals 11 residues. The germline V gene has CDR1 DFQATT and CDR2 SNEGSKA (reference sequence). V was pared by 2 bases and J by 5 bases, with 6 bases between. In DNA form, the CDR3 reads TGCAGTGCTAGAATCGGTACTGAAGCTTTCTTT. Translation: CSARIGTEAFF.

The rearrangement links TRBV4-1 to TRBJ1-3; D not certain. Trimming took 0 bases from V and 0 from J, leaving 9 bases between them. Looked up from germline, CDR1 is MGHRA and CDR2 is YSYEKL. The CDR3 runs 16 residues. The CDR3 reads CASSQDRWSSGNTIYF. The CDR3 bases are TGCGCCAGCAGCCAAGATCGGTGGAGCTCTGGAAACACCATATATTTT.

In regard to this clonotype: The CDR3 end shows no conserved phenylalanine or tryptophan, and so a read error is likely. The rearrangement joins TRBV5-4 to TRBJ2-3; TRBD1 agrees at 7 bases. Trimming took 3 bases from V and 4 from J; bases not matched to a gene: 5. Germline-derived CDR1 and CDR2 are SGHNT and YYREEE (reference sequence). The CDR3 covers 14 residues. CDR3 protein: CASSSGQKADTQYL. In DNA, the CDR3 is TGTGCCAGCAGCTCGGGACAGAAGGCAGATACGCAGTATCTT.

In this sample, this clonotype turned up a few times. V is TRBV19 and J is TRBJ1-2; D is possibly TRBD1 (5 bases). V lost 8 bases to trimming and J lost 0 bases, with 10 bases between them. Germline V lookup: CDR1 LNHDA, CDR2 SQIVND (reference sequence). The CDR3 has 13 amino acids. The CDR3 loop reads CASGTVANYGYTF. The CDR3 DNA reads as TGTGCCAGTGGGACGGTAGCTAACTATGGCTACACCTTC.

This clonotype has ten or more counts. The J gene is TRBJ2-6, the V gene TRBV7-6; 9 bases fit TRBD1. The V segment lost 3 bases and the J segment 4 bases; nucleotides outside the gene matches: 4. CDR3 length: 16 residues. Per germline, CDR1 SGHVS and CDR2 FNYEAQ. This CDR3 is CASSFTQGAGANVLTF. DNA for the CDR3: TGTGCCAGCAGCTTCACACAGGGGGCCGGGGCCAACGTCCTGACTTTC. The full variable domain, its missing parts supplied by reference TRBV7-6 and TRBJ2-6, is GAGVSQSPRYKVTKRGQDVALRCDPISGHVSLYWYRQALGQGPEFLTYFNYEAQQDKSGLPNDRFSAERPEGSISTLTIQRTEQRDSAMYRCASSFTQGAGANVLTFGAGSRLTVL.

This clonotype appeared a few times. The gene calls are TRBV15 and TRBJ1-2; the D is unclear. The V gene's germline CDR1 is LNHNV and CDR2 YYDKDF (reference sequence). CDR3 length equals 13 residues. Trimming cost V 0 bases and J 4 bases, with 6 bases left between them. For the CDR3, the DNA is TGTGCCACCAGCAGAGAGGGGAGCTATGGCTACACCTTC. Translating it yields CATSREGSYGYTF.

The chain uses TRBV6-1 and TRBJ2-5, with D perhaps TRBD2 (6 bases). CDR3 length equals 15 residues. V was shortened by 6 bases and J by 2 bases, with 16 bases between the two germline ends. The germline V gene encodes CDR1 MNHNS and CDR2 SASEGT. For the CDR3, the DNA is TGTGCCAGCAGGTCCGGCGGGGAAGTTCAAGAGACCCAGTACTTC. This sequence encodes CASRSGGEVQETQYF.

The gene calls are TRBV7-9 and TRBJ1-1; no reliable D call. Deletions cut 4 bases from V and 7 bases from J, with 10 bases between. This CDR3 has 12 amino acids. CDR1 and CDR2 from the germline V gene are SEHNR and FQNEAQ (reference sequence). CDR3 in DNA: TGTGCCAGCAGCTCCGGAGGCGGTGAAGCTTTCTTT. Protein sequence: CASSSGGGEAFF.

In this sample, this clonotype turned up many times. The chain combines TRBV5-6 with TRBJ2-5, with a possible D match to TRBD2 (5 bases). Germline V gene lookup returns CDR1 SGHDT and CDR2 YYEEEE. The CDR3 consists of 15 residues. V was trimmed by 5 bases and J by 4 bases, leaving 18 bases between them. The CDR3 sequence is CASRRSLTTRETQYF. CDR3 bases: TGTGCCAGCAGACGCTCTCTGACTACCAGAGAGACCCAGTACTTC.

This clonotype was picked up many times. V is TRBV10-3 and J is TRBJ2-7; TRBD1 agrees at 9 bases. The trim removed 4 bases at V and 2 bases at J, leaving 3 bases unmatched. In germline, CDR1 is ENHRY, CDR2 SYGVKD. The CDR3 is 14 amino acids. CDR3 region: CAISGDRDTYEQYF. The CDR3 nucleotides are TGTGCCATCAGTGGGGACAGGGACACCTACGAGCAGTACTTC.

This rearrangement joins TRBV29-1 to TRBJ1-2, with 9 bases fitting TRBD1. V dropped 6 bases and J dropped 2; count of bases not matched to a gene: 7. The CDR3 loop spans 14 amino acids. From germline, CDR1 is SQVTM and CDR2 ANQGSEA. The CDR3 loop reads CSVGGQGENYGYTF. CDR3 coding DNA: TGCAGCGTCGGGGGACAGGGAGAAAACTATGGCTACACCTTC.